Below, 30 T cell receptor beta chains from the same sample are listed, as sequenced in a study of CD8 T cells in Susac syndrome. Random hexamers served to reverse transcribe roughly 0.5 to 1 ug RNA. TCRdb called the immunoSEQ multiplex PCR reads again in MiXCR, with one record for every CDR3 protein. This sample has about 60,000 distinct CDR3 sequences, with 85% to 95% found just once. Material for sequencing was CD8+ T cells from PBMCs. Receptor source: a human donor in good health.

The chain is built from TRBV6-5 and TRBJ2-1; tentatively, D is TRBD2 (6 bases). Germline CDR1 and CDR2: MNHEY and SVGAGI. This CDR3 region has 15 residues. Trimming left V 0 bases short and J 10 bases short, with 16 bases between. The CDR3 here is CASSYSRLGQGEQFF. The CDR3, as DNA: TGTGCCAGCAGTTACTCCCGACTAGGCCAAGGAGAGCAGTTCTTC.

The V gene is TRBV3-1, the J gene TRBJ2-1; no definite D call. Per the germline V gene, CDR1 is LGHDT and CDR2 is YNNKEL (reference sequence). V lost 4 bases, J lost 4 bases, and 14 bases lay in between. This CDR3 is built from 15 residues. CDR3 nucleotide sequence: TGTGCCAGCAGCCCAACGCCGGTAGGTTACAATGAGCAGTTCTTC. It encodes CASSPTPVGYNEQFF.

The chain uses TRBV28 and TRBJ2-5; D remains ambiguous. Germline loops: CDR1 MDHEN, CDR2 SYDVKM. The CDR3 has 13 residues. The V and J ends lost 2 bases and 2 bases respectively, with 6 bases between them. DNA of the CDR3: TGTGCCAGCAGTTTAGAACAACAAGAGACCCAGTACTTC. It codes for CASSLEQQETQYF.

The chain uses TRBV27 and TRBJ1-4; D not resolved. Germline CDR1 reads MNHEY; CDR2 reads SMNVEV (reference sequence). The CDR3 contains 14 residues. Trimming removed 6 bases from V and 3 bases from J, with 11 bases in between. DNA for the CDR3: TGTGCCAGCAGCCGCGTCGGGGCTAATGAAAAACTGTTTTTT. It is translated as CASSRVGANEKLFF.

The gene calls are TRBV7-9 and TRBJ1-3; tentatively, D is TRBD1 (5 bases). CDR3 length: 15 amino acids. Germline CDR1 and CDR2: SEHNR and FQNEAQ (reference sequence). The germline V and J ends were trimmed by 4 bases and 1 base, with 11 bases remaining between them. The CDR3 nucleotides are TGTGCCAGCAGCTCTACTCGGGGGTCTGGAAACACCATATATTTT. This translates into CASSSTRGSGNTIYF. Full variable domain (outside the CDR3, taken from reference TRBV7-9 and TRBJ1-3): DTGVSQNPRHKITKRGQNVTFRCDPISEHNRLYWYRQTLGQGPEFLTYFQNEAQLEKSRLLSDRFSAERPKGSFSTLEIQRTEQGDSAMYLCASSSTRGSGNTIYFGEGSWLTVV.

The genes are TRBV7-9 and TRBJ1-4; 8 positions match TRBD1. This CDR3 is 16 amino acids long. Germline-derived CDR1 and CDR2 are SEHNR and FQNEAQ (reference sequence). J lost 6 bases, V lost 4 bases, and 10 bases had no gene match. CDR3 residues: CASSSGQGAFDEKLFF. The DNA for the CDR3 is TGTGCCAGCAGCTCCGGACAGGGAGCATTTGATGAAAAACTGTTTTTT.

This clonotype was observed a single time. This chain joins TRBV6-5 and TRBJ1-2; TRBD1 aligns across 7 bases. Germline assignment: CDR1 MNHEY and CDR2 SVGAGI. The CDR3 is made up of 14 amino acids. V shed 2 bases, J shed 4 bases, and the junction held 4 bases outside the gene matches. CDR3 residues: CASSYQGGIYGYTF. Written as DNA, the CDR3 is TGTGCCAGCAGTTACCAAGGGGGCATCTATGGCTACACCTTC.

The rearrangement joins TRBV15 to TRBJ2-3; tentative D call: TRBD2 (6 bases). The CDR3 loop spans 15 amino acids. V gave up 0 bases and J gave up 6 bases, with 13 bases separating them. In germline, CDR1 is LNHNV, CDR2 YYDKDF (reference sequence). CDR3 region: CATSREGTFMDTQYF. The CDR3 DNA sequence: TGTGCCACCAGCAGAGAAGGGACTTTTATGGATACGCAGTATTTT.

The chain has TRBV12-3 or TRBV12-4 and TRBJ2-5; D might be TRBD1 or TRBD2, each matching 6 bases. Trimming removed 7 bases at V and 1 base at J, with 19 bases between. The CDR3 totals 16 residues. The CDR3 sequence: CASTWGALGRQETQYF. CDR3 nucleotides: TGTGCCAGCACATGGGGGGCCCTTGGGCGCCAAGAGACCCAGTACTTC.

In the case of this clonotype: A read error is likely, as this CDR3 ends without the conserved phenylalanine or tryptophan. CDR3 in amino acids: CASSQMDIQETQYI. The CDR3, as DNA: TGCGCCAGCAGCCAAATGGACATCCAAGAGACCCAGTACATC. The chain links TRBV4-1 to TRBJ2-5; D is possibly TRBD1 (5 bases). This CDR3 region has 14 residues. Germline loops: CDR1 MGHRA, CDR2 YSYEKL. V was cut by 2 bases and J by 1 base, with 8 bases left in between.

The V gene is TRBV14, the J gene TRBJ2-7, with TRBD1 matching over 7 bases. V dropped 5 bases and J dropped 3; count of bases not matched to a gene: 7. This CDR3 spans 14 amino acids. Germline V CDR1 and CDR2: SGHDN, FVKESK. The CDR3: CASSSRDSVYEQYF. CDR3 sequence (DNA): TGTGCCAGCAGCTCCCGGGACAGTGTCTACGAGCAGTACTTC.

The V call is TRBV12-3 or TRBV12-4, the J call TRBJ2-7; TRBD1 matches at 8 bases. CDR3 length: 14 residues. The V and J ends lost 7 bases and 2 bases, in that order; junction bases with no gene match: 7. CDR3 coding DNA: TGTGCCAGCACCGGGGACAGGCCTGCCTACGAGCAGTACTTC. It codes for CASTGDRPAYEQYF.

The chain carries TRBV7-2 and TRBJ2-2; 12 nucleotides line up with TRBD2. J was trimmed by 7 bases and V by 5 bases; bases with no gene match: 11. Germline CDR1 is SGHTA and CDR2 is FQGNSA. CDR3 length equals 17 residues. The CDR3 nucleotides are TGTGCCAGCAGCCACCTAGCGGGGGGGCCCGAGGGCGGGGAGCTGTTTTTT. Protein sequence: CASSHLAGGPEGGELFF. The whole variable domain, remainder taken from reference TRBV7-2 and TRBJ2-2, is GAGVSQSPSNKVTEKGKDVELRCDPISGHTALYWYRQSLGQGLEFLIYFQGNSAPDKSGLPSDRFSAERTGGSVSTLTIQRTQQEDSAVYLCASSHLAGGPEGGELFFGEGSRLTVL.

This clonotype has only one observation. The CDR3 is CASSLNPNTGELFF. DNA for the CDR3: TGTGCCAGCAGCTTAAACCCGAACACCGGGGAGCTGTTTTTT. The rearrangement links TRBV7-3 to TRBJ2-2, with D unresolved. Germline values: CDR1 SGHTA, CDR2 FQGTGA. The CDR3 length is 14 residues. Trimming stripped 1 base from V and 0 bases from J, with 3 bases between.

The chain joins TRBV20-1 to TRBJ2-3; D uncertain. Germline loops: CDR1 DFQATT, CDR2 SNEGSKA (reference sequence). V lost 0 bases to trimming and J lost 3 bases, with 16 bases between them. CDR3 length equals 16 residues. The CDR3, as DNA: TGCAGTGCTAGAGATTTTCTTAGAGAAGGGACAGATACGCAGTATTTT. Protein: CSARDFLREGTDTQYF.

CDR3 nucleotide sequence: TGTGCCAGCAGCGGATGGGTGGCAGGCAACGAGGGCCAGTACAATGAGCAGTTCTTC. It yields the protein CASSGWVAGNEGQYNEQFF. The chain is built from TRBV7-9 and TRBJ2-1; D possibly corresponds to TRBD2 (5 bases). The CDR3 contains 19 residues. With 5 bases removed from V and 4 bases from J, the gap between germline ends came to 27 bases. CDR1 SEHNR and CDR2 FQNEAQ come from the germline V gene (reference sequence).

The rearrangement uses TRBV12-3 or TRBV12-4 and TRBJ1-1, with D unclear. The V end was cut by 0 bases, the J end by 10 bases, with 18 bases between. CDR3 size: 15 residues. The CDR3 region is CASSLAAERISGAFF. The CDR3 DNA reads TGTGCCAGCAGTTTAGCGGCCGAGAGGATCTCTGGAGCTTTCTTT.

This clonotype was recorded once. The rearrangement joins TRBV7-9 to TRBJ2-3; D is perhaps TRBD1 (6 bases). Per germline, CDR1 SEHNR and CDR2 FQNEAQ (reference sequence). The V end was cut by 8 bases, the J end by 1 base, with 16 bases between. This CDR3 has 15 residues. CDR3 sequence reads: CASVERGFRTDTQYF. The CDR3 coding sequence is TGTGCCAGCGTTGAAAGGGGGTTTCGCACAGATACGCAGTATTTT.

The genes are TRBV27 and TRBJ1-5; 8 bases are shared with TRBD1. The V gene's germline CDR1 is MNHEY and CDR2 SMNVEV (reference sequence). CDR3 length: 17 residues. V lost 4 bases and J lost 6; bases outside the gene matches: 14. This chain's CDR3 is CASSSFYVQGGAQPQHF. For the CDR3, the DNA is TGTGCCAGCAGTTCGTTCTACGTACAGGGGGGCGCTCAGCCCCAGCATTTT.

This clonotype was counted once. CDR3 loop: CASSPRQGNADTQYF. The CDR3 coding sequence is TGTGCCAGCAGCCCTAGACAGGGGAATGCAGATACGCAGTATTTT. This chain joins TRBV7-3 and TRBJ2-3; 8 bases align to TRBD1. The CDR3 spans 15 residues. Germline V gene lookup returns CDR1 SGHTA and CDR2 FQGTGA. V lost 5 bases to trimming and J lost 4 bases; unmatched junction nucleotides: 8.

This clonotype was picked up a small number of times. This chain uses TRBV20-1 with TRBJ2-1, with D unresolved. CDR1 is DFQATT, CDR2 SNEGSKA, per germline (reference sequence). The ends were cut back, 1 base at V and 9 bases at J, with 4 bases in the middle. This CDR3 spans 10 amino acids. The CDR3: CSARAGEQFF. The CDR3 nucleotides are TGCAGTGCTAGAGCGGGTGAGCAGTTCTTC.

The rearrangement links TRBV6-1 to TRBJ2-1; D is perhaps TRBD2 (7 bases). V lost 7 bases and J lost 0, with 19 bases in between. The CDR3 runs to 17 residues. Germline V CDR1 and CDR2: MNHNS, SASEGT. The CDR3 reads CASTIWGGLSSYNEQFF. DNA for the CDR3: TGTGCCAGCACGATTTGGGGGGGCCTCAGCTCCTACAATGAGCAGTTCTTC.

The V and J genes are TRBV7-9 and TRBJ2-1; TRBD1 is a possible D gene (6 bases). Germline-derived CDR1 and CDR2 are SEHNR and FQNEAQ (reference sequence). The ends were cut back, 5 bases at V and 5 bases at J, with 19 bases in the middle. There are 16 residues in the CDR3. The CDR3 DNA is TGTGCCAGCAGCCCCCAGGGGTGGGCAGACCACAATGAGCAGTTCTTC. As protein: CASSPQGWADHNEQFF.

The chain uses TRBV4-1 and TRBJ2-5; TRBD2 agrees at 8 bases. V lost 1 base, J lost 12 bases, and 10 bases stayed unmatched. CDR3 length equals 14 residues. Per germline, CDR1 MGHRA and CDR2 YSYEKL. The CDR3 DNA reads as TGCGCCAGCAGCCAAGGAACGGGGGGGCCTCCCGAGTACTTC. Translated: CASSQGTGGPPEYF.

The CDR3 loop reads CASSHRPGQPRVSGYTF. The DNA of the CDR3 is TGTGCCAGCAGTCATCGCCCGGGGCAGCCGCGCGTGAGTGGCTACACCTTC. The V and J genes are TRBV27 and TRBJ1-2; D might be TRBD1 (5 bases). The V gene's germline CDR1 is MNHEY and CDR2 SMNVEV (reference sequence). The CDR3 consists of 17 residues. The V end lost 5 bases, the J end lost 7 bases, and 26 bases lay between the germline ends.

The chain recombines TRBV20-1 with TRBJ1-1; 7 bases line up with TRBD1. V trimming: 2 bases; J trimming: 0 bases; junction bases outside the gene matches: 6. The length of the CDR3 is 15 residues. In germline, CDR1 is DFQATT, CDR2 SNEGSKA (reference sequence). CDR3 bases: TGCAGTGCTAGAAACGTCGGGACAGTGAACACTGAAGCTTTCTTT. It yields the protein CSARNVGTVNTEAFF.

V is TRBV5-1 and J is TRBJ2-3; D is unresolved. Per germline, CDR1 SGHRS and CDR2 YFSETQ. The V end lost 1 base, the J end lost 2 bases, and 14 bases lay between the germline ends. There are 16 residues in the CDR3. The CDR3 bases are TGCGCCAGCAGCTTGAGCCCTAACAACTTCACAGATACGCAGTATTTT. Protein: CASSLSPNNFTDTQYF.

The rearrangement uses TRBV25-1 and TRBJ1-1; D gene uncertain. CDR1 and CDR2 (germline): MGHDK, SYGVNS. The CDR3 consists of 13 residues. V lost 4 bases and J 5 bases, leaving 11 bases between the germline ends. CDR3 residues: CASSVGLRTEAFF. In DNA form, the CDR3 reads TGTGCCAGCAGTGTAGGTCTGAGGACTGAAGCTTTCTTT.

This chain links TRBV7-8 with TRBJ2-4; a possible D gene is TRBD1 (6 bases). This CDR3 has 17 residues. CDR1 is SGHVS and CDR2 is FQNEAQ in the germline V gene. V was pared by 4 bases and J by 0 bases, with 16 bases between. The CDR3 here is CASSSYREEVAKNIQYF. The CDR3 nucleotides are TGTGCCAGCAGCTCCTACAGGGAAGAGGTAGCCAAAAACATTCAGTACTTC.

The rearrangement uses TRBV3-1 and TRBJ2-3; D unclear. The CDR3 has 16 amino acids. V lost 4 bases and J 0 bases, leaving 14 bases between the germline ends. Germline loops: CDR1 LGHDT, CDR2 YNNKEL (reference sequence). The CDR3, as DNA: TGTGCCAGCAGCCCGCCCCGGCAGACGAGCACAGATACGCAGTATTTT. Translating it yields CASSPPRQTSTDTQYF.